These 29 T cell receptor beta chains originate from one sample sequenced in a study of OX40 agonist ivuxolimab in advanced cancers. Sequenced by immunoSEQ multiplex PCR; TCRdb stores in-frame clones only, minus some. The repertoire has 65,000 to 80,000 clones, about 90% of them found once; the top ten carry around 0.5%. The sample consisted of CD4+ or CD8+ T cells sorted from blood, taken in a trial of the OX40 agonist ivuxolimab. Source of these receptors: an adult with an advanced solid tumor such as melanoma, head and neck, liver or kidney cancer.

V gene TRBV19 combines with J gene TRBJ2-1, with TRBD1 matching 7 bases. The CDR3 runs to 15 residues. Looked up from germline, CDR1 is LNHDA and CDR2 is SQIVND (reference sequence). The J segment lost 7 bases and the V segment lost 7 bases, leaving 13 bases of the junction unmatched. The CDR3 sequence is CASKIRGQESNEQFF. The CDR3 DNA reads as TGTGCCAGTAAGATAAGGGGGCAAGAGTCGAATGAGCAGTTCTTC.

This clone was counted once. The chain employs TRBV4-3 and TRBJ2-2; tentatively, D is TRBD2 (6 bases). V shed 0 bases and J shed 9 bases, with 8 bases lying between them. The CDR3 runs 13 residues. Germline-derived CDR1 and CDR2 are LGHNA and YSLEER. The CDR3 loop is CASSQDGGRELFF. CDR3 sequence (DNA): TGCGCCAGCAGCCAAGACGGCGGGAGGGAGCTGTTTTTT.

The J gene is TRBJ1-4, the V gene TRBV6-1; TRBD1 might be the D (6 bases). Per germline, CDR1 MNHNS and CDR2 SASEGT. The CDR3 spans 15 residues. Trimming stripped 5 bases from V and 5 bases from J, with 15 bases between. The CDR3 loop reads CASSSEGGINEKLFF. The CDR3 DNA reads as TGTGCCAGCAGTTCCGAAGGGGGAATCAATGAAAAACTGTTTTTT.

This rearrangement joins TRBV5-1 to TRBJ1-4; no clear D. This CDR3 is 14 amino acids long. Trimming removed 4 bases at V and 3 bases at J, with 10 bases between. Germline assignment: CDR1 SGHRS and CDR2 YFSETQ. The CDR3 reads CASSMFPANEKLFF. CDR3 DNA: TGCGCCAGCAGCATGTTCCCGGCTAATGAAAAACTGTTTTTT.

V and J are TRBV25-1 and TRBJ1-1; D possibly corresponds to TRBD1 (5 bases). The length of the CDR3 is 14 residues. Germline V CDR1 and CDR2: MGHDK, SYGVNS. Trimming pared 2 bases from V and 4 bases from J, leaving 11 bases between. CDR3 protein: CASSEAGGSTEAFF. For the CDR3, the DNA is TGTGCCAGCAGTGAAGCGGGGGGGAGCACTGAAGCTTTCTTT.

This clone was detected only once. The chain has TRBV7-3 and TRBJ2-2; 7 bases agree with TRBD1. V lost 0 bases to trimming and J lost 6 bases; unmatched junction nucleotides: 13. Germline CDR1 and CDR2: SGHTA and FQGTGA. This CDR3 is built from 18 residues. As DNA, the CDR3 is TGTGCCAGCAGCTTAACGCGGGTCGCAGGGGGATTTGCCGGGGAGCTGTTTTTT. This encodes CASSLTRVAGGFAGELFF.

The chain uses TRBV9 and TRBJ2-2; D may be TRBD1 (6 bases). The V end lost 0 bases, the J end lost 7 bases, and 10 bases lay between the germline ends. The CDR3 spans 14 residues. In germline, CDR1 is SGDLS, CDR2 YYNGEE. CDR3 sequence: CASSVAGAGGELFF. The CDR3 region has the DNA TGTGCCAGCAGCGTAGCAGGGGCTGGCGGGGAGCTGTTTTTT.

V and J are TRBV4-3 and TRBJ2-3; 7 nucleotides agree with TRBD2. The CDR3 is made up of 18 amino acids. The V gene's germline CDR1 is LGHNA and CDR2 YSLEER. The J segment lost 0 bases and the V segment lost 0 bases, leaving 9 bases of the junction unmatched. DNA of the CDR3: TGCGCCAGCAGCCAAGACCCGGGTGGGGGGGAGAGCACAGATACGCAGTATTTT. It encodes CASSQDPGGGESTDTQYF.

The chain joins TRBV7-9 to TRBJ2-1, with 12 bases identical to TRBD2. CDR3 size: 15 residues. Germline trimming cut 5 bases from V and 10 bases from J; bases unmatched to any gene: 9. Germline loops: CDR1 SEHNR, CDR2 FQNEAQ (reference sequence). The DNA of the CDR3 is TGTGCCAGCAGCCCGCTAGCGGGAGGGGTCGGAGAGCAGTTCTTC. It yields the protein CASSPLAGGVGEQFF.

The V gene is TRBV29-1, the J gene TRBJ2-1; the match to TRBD1 covers 8 bases. V was pared by 4 bases and J by 8 bases, with 4 bases of the junction left unmatched. This CDR3 region has 12 residues. Germline V gene sequence: CDR1 SQVTM, CDR2 ANQGSEA. The CDR3 here is CSVGTGRDEQFF. DNA of the CDR3: TGCAGCGTTGGGACAGGGCGCGATGAGCAGTTCTTC.

V gene TRBV7-2 combines with J gene TRBJ1-1, with a weak D call TRBD1 (5 bases). Germline V gene sequence: CDR1 SGHTA, CDR2 FQGNSA. Trimming left V 2 bases short and J 2 bases short, with 12 bases between. This CDR3 contains 15 residues. CDR3 sequence (DNA): TGTGCCAGCAGCTTATGGGGGGTGAAAAACACTGAAGCTTTCTTT. Translated: CASSLWGVKNTEAFF.

The chain links TRBV7-9 to TRBJ1-2, with no clear D. The germline CDR1 and CDR2 sequences are SEHNR and FQNEAQ (reference sequence). This CDR3 is built from 14 residues. V was cut by 3 bases and J by 4 bases, with 12 bases left in between. The chain's CDR3 is CASSFEGRAYGYTF. The CDR3 region has the DNA TGTGCCAGCAGCTTCGAGGGTAGGGCCTATGGCTACACCTTC.

The rearrangement joins TRBV9 to TRBJ2-5; D might be TRBD2 (5 bases). The CDR3 has 13 amino acids. The germline V gene has CDR1 SGDLS and CDR2 YYNGEE. Trimming removed 9 bases from V and 5 bases from J, with 17 bases in between. The CDR3 DNA follows: TGTGCCACCCCTGAGGAGGCGGGTGAGACCCAGTACTTC. It specifies CATPEEAGETQYF.

V is TRBV19 and J is TRBJ1-2, with TRBD1 as a possible D gene (6 bases). The CDR3 sequence is 13 residues long. The V gene lost 4 bases and the J gene lost 5 bases, with 11 bases spanning the gap. Germline V CDR1 and CDR2: LNHDA, SQIVND (reference sequence). CDR3 nucleotide sequence: TGTGCCAGTAGTACGACAGGCGGTTATGGCTACACCTTC. Translation: CASSTTGGYGYTF.

CDR3 amino acids: CASSYSGTGLYEQYF. CDR3 sequence (DNA): TGTGCCAGCAGTTACTCCGGGACGGGGCTCTACGAGCAGTACTTC. V and J are TRBV6-6 and TRBJ2-7; D may match TRBD1 or TRBD2 (5 bases each). The CDR3 sequence is 15 residues long. V was shortened by 0 bases and J by 3 bases, with 12 bases between the two germline ends. Germline CDR1 MNHNY, CDR2 SVGAGI (reference sequence).

The chain employs TRBV28 and TRBJ1-1, with a possible D match to TRBD1 (5 bases). The CDR3 totals 14 residues. Germline V gene data show CDR1 as MDHEN and CDR2 as SYDVKM. V was trimmed by 2 bases and J by 7 bases, leaving 14 bases between them. The CDR3 bases are TGTGCCAGCAGTTTAGGGTTATCAGGGATTGAAGCTTTCTTT. Translating gives CASSLGLSGIEAFF.

This chain links TRBV7-3 with TRBJ2-2; 11 nucleotides match TRBD1. Germline CDR1 and CDR2: SGHTA and FQGTGA. Trimming at V came to 5 bases and at J to 5 bases, leaving 7 bases not matched to a gene. The length of the CDR3 is 16 residues. CDR3 bases: TGTGCCAGCAGCCCCAAACGGGACAGGGGGACCGGGGAGCTGTTTTTT. Protein product: CASSPKRDRGTGELFF.

As DNA, the CDR3 is TGTGCCTGGAGTGGTATACGGGCCCACTACAATGAGCAGTTCTTC. Translation gives CAWSGIRAHYNEQFF. The chain combines TRBV30 with TRBJ2-1; unclear D gene. Germline lookup yields CDR1 GTSNPN and CDR2 SVGIG (reference sequence). V was trimmed by 1 base and J by 3 bases, leaving 13 bases between them. The CDR3 spans 15 residues.

The J gene is TRBJ1-4, the V gene TRBV7-2, with 7 bases identical to TRBD1. V lost 3 bases and J lost 10; bases outside the gene matches: 11. The CDR3 totals 15 residues. From germline, CDR1 is SGHTA and CDR2 FQGNSA. CDR3 in amino acids: CASSFIQGSAGKLFF. The CDR3 DNA reads as TGTGCCAGCAGCTTTATACAGGGGTCCGCTGGAAAACTGTTTTTT.

The V call is TRBV28, the J call TRBJ2-7; tentative D call: TRBD1 (5 bases). This CDR3 is built from 17 residues. In germline, CDR1 is MDHEN, CDR2 SYDVKM. Trimming took 3 bases from V and 5 from J, leaving 23 bases between them. The CDR3 region is CASSFRLGLVIKDEQYF. CDR3 nucleotides: TGTGCCAGCAGTTTTAGGTTGGGGCTAGTTATCAAAGACGAGCAGTACTTC.

The V and J genes are TRBV6-1 and TRBJ2-2; D remains ambiguous. The CDR3 has 14 residues. Germline V gene lookup returns CDR1 MNHNS and CDR2 SASEGT. V dropped 4 bases and J dropped 1 base, with 7 bases sitting between them. CDR3 amino acids: CASSGGKNTGELFF. The DNA for the CDR3 is TGTGCCAGCAGTGGCGGAAAGAACACCGGGGAGCTGTTTTTT.

This chain uses TRBV2 with TRBJ2-1, with 7 bases matching TRBD2. Per germline, CDR1 SNHLY and CDR2 FYNNEI. CDR3 length: 14 residues. The V segment lost 2 bases and the J segment 9 bases; nucleotides outside the gene matches: 7. In DNA form, the CDR3 reads TGTGCCAGCAGTGAACTAGCGGAACCTCTTGAGCAGTTCTTC. Translation gives CASSELAEPLEQFF.

V is TRBV30 and J is TRBJ1-2, with 9 bases that match TRBD1. With V trimmed by 1 base and J by 6 bases, 6 bases remained unmatched. This CDR3 has 14 amino acids. CDR1 GTSNPN and CDR2 SVGIG come from the germline V gene (reference sequence). The DNA of the CDR3 is TGTGCCTGGAGTGATAAACAGGGGGCCGATGGCTACACCTTC. It codes for CAWSDKQGADGYTF.

J is TRBJ2-3 and V is TRBV9, with D uncertain. Between the trimmed V and J ends, which lost 0 bases and 7 bases, there was a span of 9 bases. Per germline, CDR1 SGDLS and CDR2 YYNGEE. The CDR3 runs 13 residues. The CDR3 DNA reads TGTGCCAGCAGCGTAGGCCTAGTAAATACGCAGTATTTT. Protein product: CASSVGLVNTQYF.

The chain recombines TRBV4-1 with TRBJ1-2, with a tentative D call TRBD1 (5 bases). Germline CDR1 and CDR2: MGHRA and YSYEKL. The ends were cut back, 1 base at V and 2 bases at J, with 8 bases in the middle. The length of the CDR3 is 14 residues. CDR3 loop: CASSQVGGNYGYTF. The DNA of the CDR3 is TGCGCCAGCAGCCAAGTTGGGGGGAACTATGGCTACACCTTC.

The table lists this clone with a count of one. The genes are TRBV9 and TRBJ1-3; weak D call: TRBD1 (5 bases). This CDR3 region has 15 residues. Germline V CDR1 and CDR2: SGDLS, YYNGEE. V dropped 2 bases and J dropped 0 bases, with 9 bases sitting between them. This CDR3 reads CASSVGGSSGNTIYF. The CDR3 nucleotides read TGTGCCAGCAGCGTTGGGGGATCCTCTGGAAACACCATATATTTT.

This clone was seen only a few times. This chain joins TRBV11-3 and TRBJ2-1; 9 nucleotides align to TRBD2. Unmatched junction bases numbered 8, after V lost 5 bases and J lost 6 bases. The CDR3 length is 15 residues. Germline V gives CDR1 SGHNT, CDR2 YENEEA. DNA for the CDR3: TGTGCCAGCAGCCTATCGAGACTAGCGGCCAATGAGCAGTTCTTC. It is translated as CASSLSRLAANEQFF.

This clone showed up just once. J is TRBJ1-4 and V is TRBV19; 8 bases align to TRBD1. The germline gives CDR1 LNHDA, CDR2 SQIVND (reference sequence). The CDR3 spans 18 residues. The V gene end was trimmed by 5 bases and the J gene end by 2 bases; junction bases not matched to a gene: 13. The DNA for the CDR3 is TGTGCCAGTAGTGAGGGCGGGACAGGATATACGACTAATGAAAAACTGTTTTTT. Its translation: CASSEGGTGYTTNEKLFF.

The CDR3 DNA is TGTGCCAGCAGCTTCGGTACAGCCTCAAATGAAAAACTGTTTTTT. Protein product: CASSFGTASNEKLFF. The rearrangement uses TRBV11-3 and TRBJ1-4, with no clear D. This CDR3 comprises 15 residues. Germline assignment: CDR1 SGHNT and CDR2 YENEEA. V was pared by 3 bases and J by 5 bases, with 13 bases between. Combining the CDR3 with reference TRBV11-3 and TRBJ1-4 gives the whole variable domain EAGVVQSPRYKIIEKKQPVAFWCNPISGHNTLYWYLQNLGQGPELLIRYENEEAVDDSQLPKDRFSAERLKGVDSTLKIQPAELGDSAVYLCASSFGTASNEKLFFGSGTQLSVL.